Presented here are 24 T cell receptor beta chains from one specimen sequenced in a study of shared T cell receptors in the human thymus. The method was immunoSEQ multiplex PCR; TCRdb's version includes in-frame clones alone and lacks a portion of them. In the table there are 600,000 or so clones, 87% of which are singletons. This sample also appeared in a second study, on human thymus T cells.

What was sequenced was thymocytes. These receptor sequences come from a boy in the first two years of life with a congenital heart defect.

The rearrangement links TRBV14 to TRBJ1-4; perhaps TRBD1 as D (5 bases). Trimming stripped 4 bases from V and 0 bases from J, with 6 bases between. The CDR3 is made up of 14 amino acids. Germline V gives CDR1 SGHDN, CDR2 FVKESK. The CDR3 region has the DNA TGTGCCAGCAGCCGCAGGGCAACTAATGAAAAACTGTTTTTT. It encodes CASSRRATNEKLFF.

This chain uses TRBV11-2 with TRBJ2-3; TRBD2 agrees at 8 bases. CDR3 size: 16 residues. Per the germline V gene, CDR1 is SGHAT and CDR2 is FQNNGV. Unmatched junction bases numbered 10, after V lost 3 bases and J lost 5 bases. CDR3: CASSFISGVFKDTQYF. For the CDR3, the DNA is TGTGCCAGCAGCTTCATTAGCGGGGTATTTAAAGATACGCAGTATTTT.

V is TRBV7-6 and J is TRBJ2-7, with D hard to call. Germline values: CDR1 SGHVS, CDR2 FNYEAQ. V lost 2 bases and J lost 0, with 14 bases in between. The CDR3 spans 16 residues. DNA of the CDR3: TGTGCCAGCAGCTTACGAGTGGCTAGGCCCTCCTACGAGCAGTACTTC. Amino acid sequence: CASSLRVARPSYEQYF.

J is TRBJ1-1 and V is TRBV11-2; D gene ambiguous. Germline V gene lookup returns CDR1 SGHAT and CDR2 FQNNGV. With 10 bases removed from V and 6 bases from J, the gap between germline ends came to 9 bases. This CDR3 contains 10 residues. The CDR3 bases are TGTGCCACCCCTTTTCCTGAAGCTTTCTTT. It encodes CATPFPEAFF.

This rearrangement joins TRBV10-3 to TRBJ1-5; 9 nucleotides agree with TRBD1. The length of the CDR3 is 12 residues. The ends lost 11 bases at V and 5 bases at J; junction bases unmatched: 4. CDR1 and CDR2 (germline): ENHRY, SYGVKD. CDR3 in amino acids: CAGGQGDQPQHF. CDR3 coding DNA: TGTGCCGGGGGACAGGGCGATCAGCCCCAGCATTTT.

The chain uses TRBV29-1 and TRBJ2-5, with 7 bases identical to TRBD1. The V gene's germline CDR1 is SQVTM and CDR2 ANQGSEA. The length of the CDR3 is 13 residues. The V gene end was trimmed by 8 bases and the J gene end by 0 bases; junction bases not matched to a gene: 6. The CDR3 bases are TGCAGCTCTGTGGGACAGAACCAAGAGACCCAGTACTTC. Protein: CSSVGQNQETQYF.

The chain carries TRBV7-6 and TRBJ2-1; 12 nucleotides match TRBD2. Germline CDR1 is SGHVS and CDR2 is FNYEAQ. Losses at the gene ends were 5 bases for V and 9 bases for J; bases not matched to a gene: 11. The CDR3 length is 16 residues. CDR3 sequence reads: CASSGYRLAGEGEQFF. The CDR3 DNA reads as TGTGCCAGCAGCGGATACCGACTAGCGGGGGAGGGTGAGCAGTTCTTC.

This clone was observed once. This chain links TRBV4-2 with TRBJ2-7; 8 nucleotides agree with TRBD2. Germline V lookup: CDR1 LGHNA, CDR2 YNFKEQ. The CDR3 has 17 residues. Trimming removed 0 bases from V and 7 bases from J; junction bases left unmatched: 14. The CDR3 region is CASSQDLGRGRGWEQYF. Written as DNA, the CDR3 is TGTGCCAGCAGCCAAGACCTCGGGAGGGGGAGGGGTTGGGAGCAGTACTTC.

With respect to this clone: One junction end disagrees with the germline gene, perhaps due to a read error. V and J are TRBV11-2 and TRBJ2-1; 7 nucleotides line up with TRBD1. CDR3 size: 16 residues. Germline lookup yields CDR1 SGHAT and CDR2 FQNNGV. CDR3 protein: CASSIESGTVYNEQFF. In DNA, the CDR3 is TGTGCCAGCAGCATAGAATCCGGGACAGTCTACAATGAGCAGTTCTTC.

CDR3 DNA: TGTGCCAGCAGGGGAGGTACAGGGGGCTTTGGAAACACCATATATTTT. Translation: CASRGGTGGFGNTIYF. The chain employs TRBV25-1 and TRBJ1-3, with 9 positions matching TRBD1. The CDR3 runs to 16 residues. Unmatched junction bases numbered 9, after V lost 6 bases and J lost 3 bases. Germline V gene lookup returns CDR1 MGHDK and CDR2 SYGVNS. Combining the CDR3 with reference TRBV25-1 and TRBJ1-3 gives the whole variable domain EADIYQTPRYLVIGTGKKITLECSQTMGHDKMYWYQQDPGMELHLIHYSYGVNSTEKGDLSSESTVSRIRTEHFPLTLESARPSHTSQYLCASRGGTGGFGNTIYFGEGSWLTVV.

V and J are TRBV27 and TRBJ1-1; 11 bases agree with TRBD1. The germline V gene encodes CDR1 MNHEY and CDR2 SMNVEV (reference sequence). CDR3 length: 18 residues. Trimming removed 5 bases from V and 3 bases from J; junction bases left unmatched: 14. CDR3 DNA sequence: TGTGCCAGCAGTCCCCAGAGGGGACAGGGGGATTTGGACACTGAAGCTTTCTTT. It yields the protein CASSPQRGQGDLDTEAFF.

This clone was seen a few times. The V call is TRBV19, the J call TRBJ2-5, with D possibly matching TRBD1 (7 bases). Germline-derived CDR1 and CDR2 are LNHDA and SQIVND (reference sequence). Between the trimmed V and J ends, which lost 7 bases and 4 bases, there was a span of 19 bases. This CDR3 is 15 amino acids long. Here the CDR3 reads CASTPAGGPGETQYF. CDR3 nucleotides: TGTGCCAGTACCCCCGCAGGGGGGCCGGGAGAGACCCAGTACTTC. The whole variable domain, remainder taken from reference TRBV19 and TRBJ2-5, is DGGITQSPKYLFRKEGQNVTLSCEQNLNHDAMYWYRQDPGQGLRLIYYSQIVNDFQKGDIAEGYSVSREKKESFPLTVTSAQKNPTAFYLCASTPAGGPGETQYFGPGTRLLVL.

This chain uses TRBV5-1 with TRBJ2-3; 11 positions agree with TRBD2. This CDR3 comprises 17 residues. Germline trimming cut 4 bases from V and 4 bases from J; bases unmatched to any gene: 11. Germline values: CDR1 SGHRS, CDR2 YFSETQ. CDR3 bases: TGCGCCAGCAGCCGGACAAACACTAGCGGGAGAGCAGATACGCAGTATTTT. It translates to CASSRTNTSGRADTQYF.

The V and J genes are TRBV4-1 and TRBJ2-1; 7 bases map to TRBD2. With V trimmed by 0 bases and J by 1 base, 3 bases remained unmatched. The germline V gene encodes CDR1 MGHRA and CDR2 YSYEKL. This CDR3 spans 16 amino acids. CDR3 DNA sequence: TGCGCCAGCAGCCAAGACGGACTAGGATCCTACAATGAGCAGTTCTTC. It specifies CASSQDGLGSYNEQFF.

The chain recombines TRBV5-3 with TRBJ1-5; 8 bases align to TRBD1. TRBV5-3 is known as an ORF, though its function is uncertain. This CDR3 is 21 amino acids long. Trimming took 1 base from V and 2 from J; bases not matched to a gene: 20. CDR3 in DNA: TGTGCCAGAAGCTTGCTATTTCGGGGCGACAGGGGACGGGCGGGCAATCAGCCCCAGCATTTT. This sequence encodes CARSLLFRGDRGRAGNQPQHF.

The rearrangement joins TRBV5-6 to TRBJ2-7, with D possibly being TRBD2 (5 bases). Germline loops: CDR1 SGHDT, CDR2 YYEEEE. CDR3 length equals 13 residues. Trimming removed 0 bases at V and 8 bases at J, with 12 bases between. For the CDR3, the DNA is TGTGCCAGCAGCTTGGGGGGTCCCGGGAAGCAGTACTTC. It translates to CASSLGGPGKQYF.

V and J are TRBV20-1 and TRBJ2-3; a possible D gene is TRBD2 (5 bases). Trimming stripped 6 bases from V and 6 bases from J, with 10 bases between. The CDR3 extends over 11 amino acids. Germline-derived CDR1 and CDR2 are DFQATT and SNEGSKA (reference sequence). The CDR3 coding sequence is TGCAGTGCGCCGGACTGCGATACGCAGTATTTT. This sequence encodes CSAPDCDTQYF.

The gene calls are TRBV4-2 and TRBJ1-5, with TRBD1 matching 7 bases. The CDR3 has 18 amino acids. The J segment lost 0 bases and the V segment lost 1 base, leaving 9 bases of the junction unmatched. The germline gives CDR1 LGHNA, CDR2 YNFKEQ. The CDR3 DNA follows: TGTGCCAGCAGCCAAGTGAGGGACAGCCCCTATAGCAATCAGCCCCAGCATTTT. Amino acid sequence: CASSQVRDSPYSNQPQHF.

The sample holds a few counts of this clone. The chain couples TRBV15 to TRBJ2-2; 12 bases agree with TRBD2. CDR1 is LNHNV, CDR2 YYDKDF, per germline (reference sequence). CDR3 size: 17 residues. The V gene end was trimmed by 0 bases and the J gene end by 6 bases; junction bases not matched to a gene: 5. CDR3 sequence: CATSREPSGGVAGELFF. CDR3 coding DNA: TGTGCCACCAGCAGAGAGCCTAGCGGGGGGGTAGCCGGGGAGCTGTTTTTT.

V gene TRBV27 combines with J gene TRBJ2-1, with D uncertain. The germline V gene encodes CDR1 MNHEY and CDR2 SMNVEV (reference sequence). The CDR3 runs 11 residues. The ends were cut back, 5 bases at V and 7 bases at J, with 6 bases in the middle. In DNA, the CDR3 is TGTGCCAGCAGTGTTAAAAATGAGCAGTTCTTC. It specifies CASSVKNEQFF.

In its sample, this clone was seen a few times. The chain carries TRBV4-1 and TRBJ1-1; D possibly corresponds to TRBD1 (6 bases). Germline V gives CDR1 MGHRA, CDR2 YSYEKL. This CDR3 spans 13 amino acids. The V end was cut by 1 base, the J end by 8 bases, with 11 bases between. The CDR3 DNA is TGCGCCAGCAGCCAAGCTCCCGGGACAGAAGCTTTCTTT. Encoded protein: CASSQAPGTEAFF.

The gene calls are TRBV7-2 and TRBJ2-7; D remains ambiguous. The V end lost 1 base, the J end lost 4 bases, and 14 bases lay between the germline ends. Germline V gene data show CDR1 as SGHTA and CDR2 as FQGNSA. The CDR3 is 15 residues long. CDR3: CASSLGIWAHYEQYF. The CDR3 nucleotides are TGTGCCAGCAGCTTAGGTATTTGGGCCCATTACGAGCAGTACTTC.

This clone was counted a single time. This chain links TRBV7-2 with TRBJ2-6, with D perhaps matching TRBD1 (6 bases). V was trimmed by 2 bases and J by 0 bases, leaving 14 bases between them. CDR1 is SGHTA, CDR2 FQGNSA, per germline. The CDR3 has 18 amino acids. CDR3 nucleotide sequence: TGTGCCAGCAGCTTAAGGATTGGACAGAACTCTGGGGCCAACGTCCTGACTTTC. Protein sequence: CASSLRIGQNSGANVLTF.

This chain connects TRBV6-5 to TRBJ2-2; D uncertain. Per germline, CDR1 MNHEY and CDR2 SVGAGI. V lost 0 bases to trimming and J lost 3 bases, with 11 bases between them. The length of the CDR3 is 16 residues. CDR3 sequence reads: CASSYSTAADTGELFF. CDR3 nucleotides: TGTGCCAGCAGTTACTCGACCGCGGCGGACACCGGGGAGCTGTTTTTT.